The source of this TCR beta chain is a study of T cell responses to AZD1222 COVID-19 vaccine. Trimming took off 4 bases at V and 4 bases at J, with 13 bases between the two ends. CDR1 is SGHRS and CDR2 is YFSETQ in the germline V gene. The CDR3 spans 14 residues. Measured with immunoSEQ multiplex PCR; TCRdb has only the in-frame clones, and not every one. The top ten hold under 10% of the sample, which has 100,000 to 120,000 clones, under 95% seen once. General study points: Unmutated variant regions are reportedly targeted by nearly half of spike-specific TCRs. Baseline seropositivity occurred in only a handful of AZD1222 recipients. Spike-specific TCR breadth and depth went up after people got two AZD1222 doses.

As concerns this clone: Its antigen is as yet unknown.

The clonotype originates from an adult in good health. The chain employs TRBV5-1 and TRBJ2-3, with D hard to call. Specimen: peripheral blood, collected on day 0 of AZD1222 vaccination. The CDR3 nucleotides read TGCGCCAGCAGCCCGGATAGAGCCCCAGATACGCAGTATTTT. Residues: CASSPDRAPDTQYF. Combining the CDR3 with reference TRBV5-1 and TRBJ2-3 gives the whole variable domain KAGVTQTPRYLIKTRGQQVTLSCSPISGHRSVSWYQQTPGQGLQFLFEYFSETQRNKGNFPGRFSGRQFSNSRSEMNVSTLELGDSALYLCASSPDRAPDTQYFGPGTRLTVL.